This T cell receptor (beta chain) is from a study of blood T cell repertoires in COVID-19. Germline CDR1 is MDHEN and CDR2 is SYDVKM. Trimming took off 7 bases at V and 7 bases at J, with 19 bases between the two ends. The CDR3 runs to 14 residues. In the original analysis: For nucleated cells, counts were estimated from reference gene primer amplification. Sequencing used immunoSEQ multiplex PCR; TCRdb keeps in-frame clones, though not all of them. V and J calls plus clone size are reproduced from that table; the DNA served to infer D and trimming. The sample comprises 110,000 or so clones, 75% to 80% of which are singletons, and 6.5% to 9.5% rests with the top ten.

Sequencing input: peripheral blood. This receptor was identified in a human donor in a cohort sampled during active COVID-19. The V and J genes are TRBV28 and TRBJ1-2; D unclear. CDR3 nucleotides: TGTGCCAGCACCCCGGGAGGTACAGTCGGTGGCTACACCTTC. It is translated as CASTPGGTVGGYTF.